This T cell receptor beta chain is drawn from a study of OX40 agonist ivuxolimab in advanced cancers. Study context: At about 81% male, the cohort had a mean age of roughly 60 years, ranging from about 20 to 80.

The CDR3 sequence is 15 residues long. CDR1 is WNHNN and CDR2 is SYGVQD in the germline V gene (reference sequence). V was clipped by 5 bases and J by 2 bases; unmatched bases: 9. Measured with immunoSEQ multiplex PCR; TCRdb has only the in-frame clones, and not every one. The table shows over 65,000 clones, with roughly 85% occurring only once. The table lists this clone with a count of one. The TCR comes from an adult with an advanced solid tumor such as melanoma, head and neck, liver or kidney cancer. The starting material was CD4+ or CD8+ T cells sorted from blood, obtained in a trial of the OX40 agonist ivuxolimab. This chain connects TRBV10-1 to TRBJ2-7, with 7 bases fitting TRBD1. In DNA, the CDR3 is TGCGCCAGCAGTCTGACAGGGCAAGGGGCCTACGAGCAGTACTTC. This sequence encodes CASSLTGQGAYEQYF.